These 5 T cell receptor beta chains were sequenced from one sample in a study of shared clonotypes between healthy human individuals. Only CD45RO-negative cells positively selected for CCR7 counted as naive CD8 cells, so terminally differentiated effector memory CD45RA+ cells were excluded. Libraries were prepared by immunoSEQ multiplex PCR; TCRdb keeps only in-frame clonotypes and omits some of them. The table has 550,000 to 600,000 clones, roughly 98% seen once. The sequencing input was naive CD8+ T cells sorted from blood. The receptors were gathered from a young man in good health.

V usage is TRBV29-1 and J usage is TRBJ2-7; 7 positions match TRBD1. This CDR3 spans 12 amino acids. The germline V gene encodes CDR1 SQVTM and CDR2 ANQGSEA. With V trimmed by 1 base and J by 6 bases, 3 bases remained unmatched. The CDR3 reads CSVEGDSSEQYF. CDR3 sequence (DNA): TGCAGCGTTGAAGGGGACAGCTCCGAGCAGTACTTC.

V gene TRBV27 combines with J gene TRBJ1-2; D gene uncertain. This CDR3 region has 14 residues. Per the germline V gene, CDR1 is MNHEY and CDR2 is SMNVEV (reference sequence). Between the trimmed V and J ends, which lost 3 bases and 8 bases, there was a span of 16 bases. The CDR3, as DNA: TGTGCCAGCAGTTTCGGAGAAAACACGGGGGGCTACACCTTC. Translation gives CASSFGENTGGYTF.

This clone was detected only once. This chain links TRBV19 with TRBJ2-3, with D possibly being TRBD2 (5 bases). The CDR3 is 11 amino acids. Germline values: CDR1 LNHDA, CDR2 SQIVND (reference sequence). The V end was cut by 8 bases, the J end by 5 bases, with 8 bases between. The CDR3 DNA follows: TGTGCCAGTGGAGGAGGAGATACGCAGTATTTT. Translated, it gives CASGGGDTQYF.

A word on this clone: It may be a read error: a sequence one base away is much more abundant. V usage is TRBV5-1 and J usage is TRBJ2-2, with D possibly being TRBD1 (7 bases). V gave up 5 bases and J gave up 6 bases, with 20 bases separating them. Looked up from germline, CDR1 is SGHRS and CDR2 is YFSETQ. The CDR3 sequence is 16 residues long. CDR3 amino acids: CASRGQDRRGSGELFF. Written as DNA, the CDR3 is TGCGCCAGCAGGGGGCAGGACAGGCGGGGATCCGGGGAGCTGTTTTTT.

The V call is TRBV11-2, the J call TRBJ2-7, with TRBD1 as a possible D gene (6 bases). V was shortened by 4 bases and J by 7 bases, with 8 bases between the two germline ends. Germline CDR1 and CDR2: SGHAT and FQNNGV. The CDR3 spans 11 residues. The CDR3 loop is CASSSGTEQYF. CDR3 in DNA: TGTGCCAGCAGCTCCGGGACAGAGCAGTACTTC.